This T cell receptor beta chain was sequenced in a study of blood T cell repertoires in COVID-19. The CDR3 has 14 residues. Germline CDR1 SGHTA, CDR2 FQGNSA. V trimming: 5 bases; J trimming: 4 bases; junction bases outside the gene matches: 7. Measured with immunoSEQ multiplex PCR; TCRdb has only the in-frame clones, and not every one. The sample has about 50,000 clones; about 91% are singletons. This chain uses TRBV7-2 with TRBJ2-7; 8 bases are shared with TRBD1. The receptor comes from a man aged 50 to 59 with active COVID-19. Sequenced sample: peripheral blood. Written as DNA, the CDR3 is TGTGCCAGCAGCCGGACAGGGACGGTTTACGAGCAGTACTTC. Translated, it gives CASSRTGTVYEQYF.